The 23 T cell receptor beta chains presented below share a single source sample, sequenced in a study of blood T cell repertoires in COVID-19 (dated by TCRdb to 2019 to 2021). The library was prepared using the immunoSEQ multiplex PCR assay. TCRdb took over this immuneACCESS table, retaining in-frame rearrangements with V and J assigned. Such tables are incomplete; in checked studies, under half of the missing clones stem from an unresolved V gene, and the remainder is unexplained. The sample table records under 60,000 clones; approximately 90% of these occur just once. The ten biggest clones cover 10% of the sample. What was sequenced was peripheral blood. These receptors originate from a human donor with acute or convalescent COVID-19. The donor label of this sample is uncertain.

The chain carries TRBV19 and TRBJ2-7, with a weak D call TRBD2 (5 bases). This CDR3 is built from 14 residues. V lost 3 bases to trimming and J lost 3 bases, with 12 bases between them. Per the germline V gene, CDR1 is LNHDA and CDR2 is SQIVND (reference sequence). CDR3 region: CASSIRSGNYEQYF. CDR3 coding DNA: TGTGCCAGTAGTATTAGGAGCGGAAACTACGAGCAGTACTTC. Full variable domain (outside the CDR3, taken from reference TRBV19 and TRBJ2-7): DGGITQSPKYLFRKEGQNVTLSCEQNLNHDAMYWYRQDPGQGLRLIYYSQIVNDFQKGDIAEGYSVSREKKESFPLTVTSAQKNPTAFYLCASSIRSGNYEQYFGPGTRLTVT.

CDR3 in DNA: TGTGCCAGCAGTGAACCAGTAGCGGAACTACAAGAGACCCAGTACTTC. This codes for CASSEPVAELQETQYF. The chain is built from TRBV2 and TRBJ2-5, with a tentative D call TRBD2 (6 bases). Germline V lookup: CDR1 SNHLY, CDR2 FYNNEI. The CDR3 covers 16 residues. V dropped 2 bases and J dropped 2 bases, with 15 bases sitting between them.

V is TRBV5-5 and J is TRBJ1-2, with 9 bases lining up with TRBD1. CDR3 length equals 14 residues. V was pared by 2 bases and J by 13 bases, with 12 bases of the junction left unmatched. The germline V gene has CDR1 SGHKS and CDR2 YYEKEE (reference sequence). The DNA of the CDR3 is TGTGCCAGCAGCTTCTTGGACAGGGGCCAACGCTCCACCTTC. Protein sequence: CASSFLDRGQRSTF.

The chain has TRBV5-1 and TRBJ2-1; TRBD2 matches at 8 bases. CDR1 SGHRS and CDR2 YFSETQ come from the germline V gene. Trimming removed 3 bases from V and 1 base from J; junction bases left unmatched: 3. This CDR3 region has 15 residues. The CDR3 region has the DNA TGCGCCAGCAGCTCGGGAGGGCGTTCCTACAATGAGCAGTTCTTC. The encoded protein is CASSSGGRSYNEQFF.

This CDR3 is CASSLSFSNSPLHF. The DNA for the CDR3 is TGTGCCAGCAGTTTATCTTTTTCCAATTCACCCCTCCACTTT. The chain carries TRBV28 and TRBJ1-6, with D unresolved. Germline CDR1 reads MDHEN; CDR2 reads SYDVKM. The CDR3 consists of 14 residues. The V and J ends lost 1 base and 7 bases respectively, with 8 bases between them.

The chain employs TRBV28 and TRBJ1-6; 8 bases match TRBD1. V lost 7 bases and J lost 16; bases outside the gene matches: 9. CDR3 length: 12 residues. Germline V lookup: CDR1 MDHEN, CDR2 SYDVKM. The CDR3 nucleotides are TGTGCCAGCACTCCCCGGACAGGGATTCTCCACTTT. Its translation: CASTPRTGILHF.

The chain has TRBV6-5 and TRBJ2-7; perhaps TRBD2 as D (6 bases). V was shortened by 10 bases and J by 0 bases, with 13 bases between the two germline ends. This CDR3 has 13 residues. Per germline, CDR1 MNHEY and CDR2 SVGAGI. The CDR3 loop reads CANSVGGSYEQYF. The CDR3 DNA follows: TGTGCCAACTCAGTCGGGGGCTCCTACGAGCAGTACTTC.

V is TRBV4-2 and J is TRBJ2-3; TRBD2 matches at 8 bases. The CDR3 runs to 16 residues. J lost 0 bases, V lost 0 bases, and 2 bases had no gene match. Germline CDR1 reads LGHNA; CDR2 reads YNFKEQ. The CDR3 is CASSQDRGGSTDTQYF. The DNA of the CDR3 is TGTGCCAGCAGCCAAGATCGGGGGGGGAGCACAGATACGCAGTATTTT.

This chain links TRBV5-5 with TRBJ1-1; 8 bases agree with TRBD1. The CDR3 is made up of 12 amino acids. Trimming at V came to 6 bases and at J to 4 bases, leaving 2 bases not matched to a gene. Germline values: CDR1 SGHKS, CDR2 YYEKEE (reference sequence). Written as DNA, the CDR3 is TGTGCCAGCACCACAGGGGGCACTGAAGCTTTCTTT. The encoded protein is CASTTGGTEAFF.

The gene calls are TRBV6-5 and TRBJ2-3, with 11 bases lining up with TRBD2. Germline V gene lookup returns CDR1 MNHEY and CDR2 SVGAGI. The V segment lost 11 bases and the J segment 1 base; nucleotides outside the gene matches: 5. CDR3 length: 14 amino acids. The CDR3 loop is CAGNSGGGTDTQYF. The CDR3 nucleotides are TGTGCCGGTAATAGCGGGGGGGGCACAGATACGCAGTATTTT.

CDR3 in DNA: TGTGCCAGCAGCAGCGGGACAGGGTTCACCGGGGAGCTGTTTTTT. It is translated as CASSSGTGFTGELFF. V is TRBV7-2 and J is TRBJ2-2; 9 bases map to TRBD1. The CDR3 is 15 residues long. The J segment lost 4 bases and the V segment lost 5 bases, leaving 5 bases of the junction unmatched. Germline loops: CDR1 SGHTA, CDR2 FQGNSA.

The chain joins TRBV18 to TRBJ2-2; 11 nucleotides match TRBD2. Looked up from germline, CDR1 is KGHSH and CDR2 is LQKENI. The CDR3 length is 17 residues. V lost 3 bases to trimming and J lost 3 bases; unmatched junction nucleotides: 6. The CDR3 coding sequence is TGTGCCAGCTCACCCAAGTTACTAGCGGGAGACACCGGGGAGCTGTTTTTT. Its protein product is CASSPKLLAGDTGELFF.

The V and J genes are TRBV11-2 and TRBJ1-2; D gene uncertain. Germline V gene sequence: CDR1 SGHAT, CDR2 FQNNGV. The V and J ends lost 2 bases and 1 base respectively, with 11 bases between them. CDR3 length: 15 residues. For the CDR3, the DNA is TGTGCCAGCAGCTTAAACTCTGGGCTTAACTATGGCTACACCTTC. It specifies CASSLNSGLNYGYTF.

The rearrangement links TRBV15 to TRBJ2-3, with TRBD2 identical over 9 bases. Germline lookup yields CDR1 LNHNV and CDR2 YYDKDF (reference sequence). Trimming cost V 1 base and J 4 bases; bases outside gene matches: 3. This CDR3 is built from 15 residues. The CDR3 loop is CATSRVAGDADTQYF. In nucleotides, the CDR3 is TGTGCCACCAGCAGAGTAGCGGGAGACGCAGATACGCAGTATTTT.

V usage is TRBV7-3 and J usage is TRBJ2-2; D uncertain. Germline V CDR1 and CDR2: SGHTA, FQGTGA. V lost 2 bases to trimming and J lost 0 bases, with 7 bases between them. The length of the CDR3 is 15 residues. CDR3 DNA: TGTGCCAGCAGCTTAGGCGGAACGAACACCGGGGAGCTGTTTTTT. The encoded protein is CASSLGGTNTGELFF.

The J gene is TRBJ2-5, the V gene TRBV11-2; 9 nucleotides agree with TRBD1. The V segment lost 4 bases and the J segment 1 base; nucleotides outside the gene matches: 16. CDR1 SGHAT and CDR2 FQNNGV come from the germline V gene. This CDR3 comprises 19 residues. The DNA for the CDR3 is TGTGCCAGCAGCTCCCTTAACCCGGGACAGGGAAACACCCAAGAGACCCAGTACTTC. Protein: CASSSLNPGQGNTQETQYF.

This chain links TRBV27 with TRBJ1-6; 7 bases agree with TRBD1. The V gene's germline CDR1 is MNHEY and CDR2 SMNVEV (reference sequence). The CDR3 contains 15 residues. V lost 6 bases, J lost 3 bases, and 5 bases stayed unmatched. The CDR3 DNA follows: TGTGCCAGCAGACCGACAGGGCGCTATAATTCACCCCTCCACTTT. It specifies CASRPTGRYNSPLHF.

CDR3 sequence reads: CASSADTSNQPQHF. The CDR3 DNA sequence: TGTGCCAGCTCAGCGGACACTAGCAATCAGCCCCAGCATTTT. The chain employs TRBV18 and TRBJ1-5, with D possibly being TRBD1 (5 bases). The CDR3 runs to 14 residues. The V and J ends lost 5 bases and 0 bases respectively, with 8 bases between them. Germline V CDR1 and CDR2: KGHSH, LQKENI.

This clone has only a few counts. V and J are TRBV6-6 and TRBJ2-7; 8 bases line up with TRBD2. Trimming removed 2 bases from V and 2 bases from J; junction bases left unmatched: 5. The CDR3 loop spans 15 amino acids. In germline, CDR1 is MNHNY, CDR2 SVGAGI (reference sequence). The CDR3 spells CASSYTGGAAYEQYV. The CDR3 coding sequence is TGTGCCAGCAGTTACACCGGGGGGGCCGCCTACGAGCAGTACGTC.

The chain links TRBV5-1 to TRBJ1-5; D gene uncertain. With 2 bases removed from V and 5 bases from J, the gap between germline ends came to 11 bases. Germline V lookup: CDR1 SGHRS, CDR2 YFSETQ. There are 14 residues in the CDR3. CDR3 in amino acids: CASSFLSGDQPQHF. For the CDR3, the DNA is TGCGCCAGCAGCTTCCTGTCGGGAGATCAGCCCCAGCATTTT.

This chain links TRBV27 with TRBJ2-1; tentatively, D is TRBD1 (5 bases). The germline CDR1 and CDR2 sequences are MNHEY and SMNVEV (reference sequence). The CDR3 totals 14 residues. V gave up 3 bases and J gave up 1 base, with 7 bases separating them. For the CDR3, the DNA is TGTGCCAGCAGTTTTCAGGGTTCCTACAATGAGCAGTTCTTC. Protein product: CASSFQGSYNEQFF.

The rearrangement links TRBV28 to TRBJ1-6; TRBD1 matches 8 bases. The junction had 5 bases not matched to a gene; V was cut back by 2 bases and J by 2 bases. The CDR3 covers 17 residues. Germline V gene sequence: CDR1 MDHEN, CDR2 SYDVKM. The CDR3 nucleotides read TGTGCCAGCAGTTTAGGGGACAGGCTCGCCTATAATTCACCCCTCCACTTT. Translated: CASSLGDRLAYNSPLHF.

The V and J genes are TRBV4-1 and TRBJ2-1; 7 bases are shared with TRBD2. V gave up 4 bases and J gave up 8 bases; unmatched junction bases: 11. Germline-derived CDR1 and CDR2 are MGHRA and YSYEKL. The CDR3 extends over 15 amino acids. The CDR3 DNA is TGCGCCAGCAGCCCCCCCGGCGGGAGAGGGGATGAGCAGTTCTTC. It is translated as CASSPPGGRGDEQFF.